The text below deals with one T cell receptor (beta chain). Its antigen is not identified. Germline lookup yields CDR1 GTSNPN and CDR2 SVGIG (reference sequence). The CDR3 has 13 residues. With 0 bases removed from V and 7 bases from J, the gap between germline ends came to 12 bases. Assay used: immunoSEQ multiplex PCR; TCRdb lists only in-frame clones, some missing. The repertoire holds approximately 98,000 clones, with roughly 90% as singletons. The data are from a study of T cell responses to AZD1222 COVID-19 vaccine. Study-level findings and limits: In all cases, repertoires were sampled only after the peak T cell response. Two doses of AZD1222 preceded a rise in Spike-specific TCR breadth and depth.

V usage is TRBV30 and J usage is TRBJ1-1; no clear D. This receptor was obtained from an adult in good health. Specimen: peripheral blood, collected on day 0 of MenACWY control vaccination. CDR3 coding DNA: TGTGCCTGGAGTGTTGGCCTTAGGGTTGAAGCTTTCTTT. This gives the protein CAWSVGLRVEAFF.